The clone carrying this TCR beta chain was seen more than once but under ten times. Its antigen is not identified. The CDR3 spans 16 residues. V lost 1 base, J lost 2 bases, and 7 bases stayed unmatched. Germline-derived CDR1 and CDR2 are MDHEN and SYDVKM. It was with a sample-barcoded 5' primer and a J-beta primer mix that a second PCR of roughly 7 to 12 cycles was run. TCRdb redid the calling of the 5' RACE reads with MiXCR, one entry per CDR3 protein. The sample lists about 780,000 distinct CDR3 sequences, roughly 25% occurring once. This entry belongs to a study of blood T cells in healthy people across ages. Broader study findings: Greater diversity and more naive CD4+ cells were seen in long-lived donors than in aged donors.

In addition, the sample was reused for a study of T cells of mothers and their children.

Sequenced sample: blood. The genes are TRBV28 and TRBJ2-7; the match to TRBD2 covers 8 bases. This clonotype was obtained from a boy between 10 and 17 years old in good health. CDR3 amino acids: CASSLSPGGGTYEQYF. The CDR3 DNA reads as TGTGCCAGCAGTTTATCCCCGGGGGGGGGAACCTACGAGCAGTACTTC.